The 20 T cell receptor beta chains presented below share a single source sample, sequenced in a study of blood T cell repertoires in COVID-19. Repertoires were generated with immunoSEQ multiplex PCR, while TCRdb's copy carries only in-frame clones and drops some. Here the sample spans more than 20,000 clones, around 90% being singletons. What was sequenced was peripheral blood. Receptors were obtained from a human donor in a cohort sampled during active COVID-19.

This clone was counted once. The chain uses TRBV7-8 and TRBJ1-1, with 7 bases matching TRBD1. Germline V gene data show CDR1 as SGHVS and CDR2 as FQNEAQ. V was clipped by 5 bases and J by 2 bases; unmatched bases: 8. CDR3 length: 15 amino acids. The CDR3 loop reads CASSLQGNINTEAFF. The CDR3 bases are TGTGCCAGCAGCCTACAGGGGAATATTAACACTGAAGCTTTCTTT.

The rearrangement joins TRBV5-4 to TRBJ2-7; D is unclear. The CDR3 spans 13 residues. With 1 base removed from V and 0 bases from J, the gap between germline ends came to 5 bases. The V gene's germline CDR1 is SGHNT and CDR2 YYREEE (reference sequence). The CDR3: CASSLRSSYEQYF. The CDR3 region has the DNA TGTGCCAGCAGCTTGCGGAGCTCCTACGAGCAGTACTTC.

The CDR3 sequence: CASSQDRQPQHF. The CDR3 DNA follows: TGTGCCAGCAGCCAAGACAGGCAGCCCCAGCATTTT. The gene calls are TRBV3-1 (or the pseudogene TRBV3-2) and TRBJ1-5, with unresolved D. This CDR3 spans 12 amino acids. The germline V and J ends were trimmed by 0 bases and 7 bases, with 4 bases remaining between them. Germline values: CDR1 LGHDT, CDR2 YNNKEL (reference sequence).

This clone was counted a few times. J is TRBJ1-5 and V is TRBV29-1, with TRBD1 matching over 7 bases. The V gene's germline CDR1 is SQVTM and CDR2 ANQGSEA. V shed 7 bases, J shed 3 bases, and the junction held 6 bases outside the gene matches. The CDR3 totals 13 residues. The DNA of the CDR3 is TGCAGCGGCCGACAGGGTCCCAATCAGCCCCAGCATTTT. This codes for CSGRQGPNQPQHF.

The rearrangement joins TRBV5-1 to TRBJ1-1, with D perhaps matching TRBD1 (6 bases). The ends were cut back, 4 bases at V and 4 bases at J, with 11 bases in the middle. This CDR3 region has 13 residues. Germline CDR1 reads SGHRS; CDR2 reads YFSETQ. Here the CDR3 reads CASSQGSGTEAFF. Written as DNA, the CDR3 is TGCGCCAGCAGCCAGGGGAGTGGCACTGAAGCTTTCTTT.

Only one count was recorded for this clone. The genes are TRBV7-2 and TRBJ1-1, with D uncertain. Germline lookup yields CDR1 SGHTA and CDR2 FQGNSA. Trimming cost V 5 bases and J 3 bases, with 10 bases left between them. The CDR3 is 13 residues long. The CDR3 loop reads CASSMTSDTEAFF. The CDR3 coding sequence is TGTGCCAGCAGCATGACATCGGACACTGAAGCTTTCTTT.

CDR3 sequence (DNA): TGTGCCAGCACCGGGACAGCGAACACCGGGGAGCTGTTTTTT. Translated, it gives CASTGTANTGELFF. This chain connects TRBV3-1 (or the pseudogene TRBV3-2) to TRBJ2-2, with TRBD1 identical over 7 bases. CDR3 length: 14 residues. After removal of 7 bases from V and 0 bases from J, the junction contained 2 bases not matched to a gene. Looked up from germline, CDR1 is LGHDT and CDR2 is YNNKEL (reference sequence).

This chain joins TRBV28 and TRBJ2-1; 9 nucleotides match TRBD2. The CDR3 is 14 residues long. The germline gives CDR1 MDHEN, CDR2 SYDVKM. The J segment lost 5 bases and the V segment lost 6 bases, leaving 5 bases of the junction unmatched. CDR3 in DNA: TGTGCCAGCAGGACTAGCGGAGGCAACAATGAGCAGTTCTTC. Its translation is CASRTSGGNNEQFF.

The chain uses TRBV6-6 and TRBJ1-4, with D unresolved. This CDR3 region has 15 residues. V shed 2 bases and J shed 2 bases, with 9 bases lying between them. Germline CDR1 reads MNHNY; CDR2 reads SVGAGI (reference sequence). This CDR3 is CASSYEGRTNEKLFF. In nucleotides, the CDR3 is TGTGCCAGCAGTTACGAAGGCAGGACTAATGAAAAACTGTTTTTT.

The J gene is TRBJ1-2, the V gene TRBV11-2, with no clear D. The CDR3 consists of 14 residues. CDR1 and CDR2 from the germline V gene are SGHAT and FQNNGV. The V and J ends lost 0 bases and 5 bases respectively, with 10 bases between them. CDR3 sequence: CASSLDTDRYGYTF. The CDR3, as DNA: TGTGCCAGCAGCTTAGATACAGACCGGTATGGCTACACCTTC. The full variable domain, completed using reference TRBV11-2 and TRBJ1-2, is EAGVAQSPRYKIIEKRQSVAFWCNPISGHATLYWYQQILGQGPKLLIQFQNNGVVDDSQLPKDRFSAERLKGVDSTLKIQPAKLEDSAVYLCASSLDTDRYGYTFGSGTRLTVV.

V is TRBV6-6 and J is TRBJ1-1; no clear D gene. V dropped 11 bases and J dropped 2 bases, with 12 bases sitting between them. The CDR3 totals 12 residues. Germline V lookup: CDR1 MNHNY, CDR2 SVGAGI (reference sequence). In DNA form, the CDR3 reads TGTGCCGCTTCTTCCAGTAACACTGAAGCTTTCTTT. Its translation: CAASSSNTEAFF.

A single count supports this clone. The chain combines TRBV7-2 with TRBJ1-6; 9 bases agree with TRBD1. The V and J ends lost 2 bases and 9 bases, in that order; junction bases with no gene match: 5. Germline CDR1 is SGHTA and CDR2 is FQGNSA. CDR3 length: 15 amino acids. The CDR3 region is CASSLTGTGFSPLHF. The CDR3 DNA follows: TGTGCCAGCAGCTTAACCGGGACAGGGTTTTCACCCCTCCACTTT.

The chain employs TRBV4-2 and TRBJ2-1; TRBD2 aligns across 13 bases. The ends lost 0 bases at V and 8 bases at J; junction bases unmatched: 4. This CDR3 spans 16 amino acids. The germline CDR1 and CDR2 sequences are LGHNA and YNFKEQ. The CDR3 DNA reads as TGTGCCAGCAGCCAAGAACTAGCGGGGGGGCATGATGAGCAGTTCTTC. Amino acid sequence: CASSQELAGGHDEQFF.

This chain uses TRBV11-2 with TRBJ2-7, with D unresolved. The CDR3 extends over 14 amino acids. Trimming left V 5 bases short and J 4 bases short, with 15 bases between. The V gene's germline CDR1 is SGHAT and CDR2 FQNNGV. The DNA for the CDR3 is TGTGCCAGCAGCACCGTCTCTGGCGGATACGAGCAGTACTTC. This gives the protein CASSTVSGGYEQYF.

This clone was seen once. This chain links TRBV2 with TRBJ2-1; D might be TRBD2 (6 bases). Germline V lookup: CDR1 SNHLY, CDR2 FYNNEI. The V end lost 4 bases, the J end lost 6 bases, and 13 bases lay between the germline ends. The CDR3 has 14 residues. The chain's CDR3 is CASSVGGRRNEQFF. The DNA of the CDR3 is TGTGCCAGCAGTGTCGGAGGGAGACGCAATGAGCAGTTCTTC.

The V call is TRBV7-2, the J call TRBJ2-7; TRBD2 agrees at 12 bases. CDR3 length equals 15 residues. The germline CDR1 and CDR2 sequences are SGHTA and FQGNSA. With V trimmed by 6 bases and J by 0 bases, 3 bases remained unmatched. This CDR3 reads CASRPSGGASYEQYF. CDR3 bases: TGTGCCAGCAGACCTAGCGGGGGGGCCTCCTACGAGCAGTACTTC.

DNA for the CDR3: TGTGCCAGCAGCCACGGGACTCAGACCTACAATGAGCAGTTCTTC. As protein: CASSHGTQTYNEQFF. The V gene is TRBV6-2 or TRBV6-3, the J gene TRBJ2-1; D perhaps matches TRBD2 (6 bases). The germline V gene has CDR1 MNHEY and CDR2 SVGEGT. Trimming shortened V by 6 bases and J by 2 bases, and 14 bases separated the two germline ends. The CDR3 runs 15 residues.

CDR3 coding DNA: TGCAGTGCTAACAGGGTCTATGGCTACACCTTC. It codes for CSANRVYGYTF. The rearrangement joins TRBV20-1 to TRBJ1-2, with D possibly TRBD1 on 6 matching bases. Trimming cost V 4 bases and J 4 bases, with 7 bases left between them. This CDR3 comprises 11 residues. Germline CDR1 reads DFQATT; CDR2 reads SNEGSKA (reference sequence).

This rearrangement joins TRBV9 to TRBJ1-4; 7 bases are shared with TRBD1. The CDR3 extends over 15 amino acids. Germline V CDR1 and CDR2: SGDLS, YYNGEE. V dropped 4 bases and J dropped 6; count of bases not matched to a gene: 9. CDR3: CASSSSGTEYEKLFF. The DNA of the CDR3 is TGTGCCAGCAGCTCTTCCGGGACAGAGTATGAAAAACTGTTTTTT.

This sequence joins TRBV19 and TRBJ2-5, with 9 bases matching TRBD2. The J segment lost 3 bases and the V segment lost 10 bases, leaving 18 bases of the junction unmatched. The germline CDR1 and CDR2 sequences are LNHDA and SQIVND (reference sequence). The CDR3 consists of 17 residues. The chain's CDR3 is CATTYSLETSGKETQYF. In DNA form, the CDR3 reads TGTGCCACAACATATTCCCTTGAGACTAGCGGAAAAGAGACCCAGTACTTC.